Each of the 6 T cell receptor beta chains below was sequenced from the same sample in a study of blood T cell repertoires in COVID-19 (dated by TCRdb to 2018 to 2021). Library prep was done by the immunoSEQ multiplex PCR assay. Drawn from immuneACCESS, this table holds only the in-frame rearrangements with V and J called that TCRdb kept. Clones are partly lost; checked studies trace under half to an unresolved V gene and leave the rest unexplained. This sample holds around 400,000 clones; around nine tenths were observed only once. Clones ranked in the top ten supply about 1.5% of the sample. The sequenced sample was PBMCs or T cells enriched from blood (not recorded which). The receptors derive from a woman younger than 30 who had been exposed to COVID-19.

The rearrangement links TRBV29-1 to TRBJ2-7, with 10 bases fitting TRBD2. Germline CDR1 SQVTM, CDR2 ANQGSEA. This CDR3 region has 13 residues. With 5 bases clipped from V and 0 bases from J, the junction kept 1 base outside the gene matches. CDR3 bases: TGCAGCGTTTCTAGCGGGAGCTCCTACGAGCAGTACTTC. Residues: CSVSSGSSYEQYF.

The chain has TRBV4-2 and TRBJ2-7; 12 bases fit TRBD2. In germline, CDR1 is LGHNA, CDR2 YNFKEQ. The CDR3 length is 15 residues. Trimming at V came to 4 bases and at J to 3 bases, leaving 4 bases not matched to a gene. The CDR3 nucleotides are TGTGCCAGCAGCCCTATGACTAGCGGGAGCTACGAGCAGTACTTC. Its translation is CASSPMTSGSYEQYF.

This chain links TRBV18 with TRBJ1-1; 9 bases are a match to TRBD1. J gave up 4 bases and V 3 bases, and 9 bases lay outside the gene matches. The CDR3 runs 16 residues. CDR1 is KGHSH and CDR2 is LQKENI in the germline V gene. The CDR3 protein is CASSPGQGMMGTEAFF. DNA of the CDR3: TGTGCCAGCTCACCGGGACAGGGAATGATGGGCACTGAAGCTTTCTTT.

This clone was seen once. The chain carries TRBV3-1 (or the pseudogene TRBV3-2) and TRBJ2-7; D unresolved. The V gene lost 6 bases and the J gene lost 5 bases, with 14 bases spanning the gap. In germline, CDR1 is LGHDT, CDR2 YNNKEL (reference sequence). This CDR3 has 13 amino acids. DNA for the CDR3: TGTGCCAGCAGTCGACCCCCTAGTAACGAGCAGTACTTC. Translating gives CASSRPPSNEQYF.

The V call is TRBV19, the J call TRBJ1-2, with TRBD1 matching over 8 bases. V dropped 6 bases and J dropped 5; count of bases not matched to a gene: 11. The CDR3 loop spans 15 amino acids. Germline values: CDR1 LNHDA, CDR2 SQIVND (reference sequence). The CDR3 region has the DNA TGTGCCAGTAGCCAAGTCGGGACAGGCCTTTATGGCTACACCTTC. It is translated as CASSQVGTGLYGYTF.

The chain carries TRBV27 and TRBJ2-7; 10 bases line up with TRBD2. CDR3 size: 15 residues. V gave up 2 bases and J gave up 4 bases; unmatched junction bases: 5. The germline V gene encodes CDR1 MNHEY and CDR2 SMNVEV (reference sequence). The CDR3 reads CASSLASGRGYEQYF. The CDR3 DNA is TGTGCCAGCAGTTTAGCTAGCGGGAGAGGGTACGAGCAGTACTTC.